Following are 18 T cell receptor beta chains from one sample sequenced in a study of CD8 T cells in Susac syndrome. Reverse transcription used roughly 0.45 to 1 ug RNA and random hexamers. Via MiXCR, TCRdb re-called the immunoSEQ multiplex PCR reads, giving one row per CDR3 protein. The sample holds a few hundred thousand distinct CDR3 sequences, 85% to 95% seen once. Sample: CD4+ T cells from PBMCs. The receptor source for this set is a human donor with multiple sclerosis.

The CDR3 spells CSAPLLPGADSPLHF. DNA for the CDR3: TGCAGTGCTCCCCTTCTTCCTGGGGCCGATTCACCCCTCCACTTT. V is TRBV20-1 and J is TRBJ1-6, with a tentative D call TRBD1 (5 bases). This CDR3 has 15 amino acids. V lost 5 bases, J lost 8 bases, and 19 bases lay in between. Germline V gene data show CDR1 as DFQATT and CDR2 as SNEGSKA (reference sequence).

This clonotype was detected only once. This rearrangement joins TRBV27 to TRBJ1-5; D not certain. V was shortened by 5 bases and J by 0 bases, with 11 bases between the two germline ends. The CDR3 runs 15 residues. Germline CDR1 MNHEY, CDR2 SMNVEV (reference sequence). The CDR3 here is CASSPLAGSNQPQHF. The CDR3 bases are TGTGCCAGCAGTCCCCTCGCAGGTAGCAATCAGCCCCAGCATTTT.

The V and J genes are TRBV12-3 or TRBV12-4 and TRBJ1-2, with a weak D call TRBD1 (5 bases). This CDR3 comprises 13 residues. The V end was cut by 6 bases, the J end by 8 bases, with 16 bases between. CDR3 bases: TGTGCCAGCAGCCTCTTCGGGACGGGGGGCTACACCTTC. Protein: CASSLFGTGGYTF.

The chain couples TRBV7-3 to TRBJ2-1; 12 bases fit TRBD2. Trimming at V came to 5 bases and at J to 5 bases, leaving 4 bases not matched to a gene. Looked up from germline, CDR1 is SGHTA and CDR2 is FQGTGA. The CDR3 extends over 15 amino acids. The CDR3 nucleotides read TGTGCCAGCAGCCCTGGACTAGCGGGGCACAATGAGCAGTTCTTC. Its translation: CASSPGLAGHNEQFF.

V is TRBV12-3 or TRBV12-4 and J is TRBJ2-5, with D hard to call. Trimming removed 3 bases from V and 1 base from J, with 6 bases in between. This CDR3 spans 13 amino acids. DNA of the CDR3: TGTGCCAGCAGTTTCGGGCCCCAAGAGACCCAGTACTTC. Its protein is CASSFGPQETQYF.

The chain combines TRBV20-1 with TRBJ2-2; tentative D call: TRBD1 (6 bases). V was cut by 4 bases and J by 6 bases, with 9 bases left in between. Germline V gene sequence: CDR1 DFQATT, CDR2 SNEGSKA (reference sequence). The CDR3 loop spans 12 amino acids. The CDR3 DNA reads TGCAGTGCTAAAAGACAGGCCGGGGAGCTGTTTTTT. It codes for CSAKRQAGELFF.

This chain uses TRBV2 with TRBJ1-1; D gene ambiguous. The length of the CDR3 is 15 residues. V was pared by 4 bases and J by 2 bases, with 14 bases between. Germline CDR1 reads SNHLY; CDR2 reads FYNNEI. CDR3 region: CASSVDGPANTEAFF. CDR3 nucleotide sequence: TGTGCCAGCAGTGTCGACGGGCCAGCCAACACTGAAGCTTTCTTT.

The rearrangement joins TRBV20-1 to TRBJ1-1; D is possibly TRBD1 (5 bases). The CDR3 contains 14 residues. Germline values: CDR1 DFQATT, CDR2 SNEGSKA (reference sequence). V was pared by 3 bases and J by 3 bases, with 14 bases between. The DNA for the CDR3 is TGCAGTGCTAGTATGAGGGGCCCGGACACTGAAGCTTTCTTT. Protein product: CSASMRGPDTEAFF.

The gene calls are TRBV7-9 and TRBJ2-3; 9 positions match TRBD1. The CDR3 is 14 amino acids. J was trimmed by 4 bases and V by 4 bases; bases with no gene match: 3. Germline V gene sequence: CDR1 SEHNR, CDR2 FQNEAQ (reference sequence). The CDR3 sequence: CASSSRTGADTQYF. CDR3 sequence (DNA): TGTGCCAGCAGCTCGAGGACAGGGGCAGATACGCAGTATTTT.

CDR3 residues: CSAPPGQGGNTQYF. The CDR3, as DNA: TGCAGTGCCCCCCCGGGACAGGGGGGCAATACGCAGTATTTT. V gene TRBV20-1 combines with J gene TRBJ2-3; the match to TRBD1 covers 11 bases. Looked up from germline, CDR1 is DFQATT and CDR2 is SNEGSKA (reference sequence). This CDR3 is built from 14 residues. The V segment lost 6 bases and the J segment 7 bases; nucleotides outside the gene matches: 9.

The genes are TRBV10-3 and TRBJ2-1, with D perhaps matching TRBD1 (6 bases). Germline V CDR1 and CDR2: ENHRY, SYGVKD. Trimming took off 3 bases at V and 6 bases at J, with 12 bases between the two ends. The CDR3 is 14 amino acids. The CDR3, as DNA: TGTGCCATCAGTGAAGGGGGTAGAGGCAATGAGCAGTTCTTC. Its translation: CAISEGGRGNEQFF.

The chain employs TRBV20-1 and TRBJ2-7, with D perhaps matching TRBD1 or TRBD2 (5 bases each). CDR1 is DFQATT and CDR2 is SNEGSKA in the germline V gene (reference sequence). Trimming pared 7 bases from V and 6 bases from J, leaving 22 bases between. The CDR3 extends over 14 amino acids. CDR3 loop: CSVLRDRLGSEQYF. The CDR3 DNA sequence: TGCAGTGTTCTCCGGGACCGTCTGGGCAGCGAGCAGTACTTC.

The J gene is TRBJ1-6, the V gene TRBV20-1; D gene uncertain. CDR3 size: 14 residues. Germline V gene lookup returns CDR1 DFQATT and CDR2 SNEGSKA (reference sequence). V was pared by 2 bases and J by 7 bases, with 12 bases between. In nucleotides, the CDR3 is TGCAGTGCTAGACCCTCCTCGGGGAATTCACCCCTCCACTTT. Its protein product is CSARPSSGNSPLHF.

This clonotype was observed a single time. V is TRBV7-9 and J is TRBJ1-2, with D unclear. Trimming removed 1 base from V and 4 bases from J, with 13 bases in between. CDR3 size: 15 residues. Germline CDR1 and CDR2: SEHNR and FQNEAQ (reference sequence). In DNA, the CDR3 is TGTGCCAGCAGCTTAGATAGCCAGTATGGCTATGGCTACACCTTC. Its protein product is CASSLDSQYGYGYTF.

The rearrangement joins TRBV15 to TRBJ2-3; D not certain. The CDR3 extends over 14 amino acids. Germline V gene sequence: CDR1 LNHNV, CDR2 YYDKDF (reference sequence). V was pared by 5 bases and J by 1 base, with 10 bases between. In nucleotides, the CDR3 is TGTGCCACCAGCCCCCGGTTTGGCACAGATACGCAGTATTTT. It translates to CATSPRFGTDTQYF.

The chain is built from TRBV18 and TRBJ2-3; 12 positions match TRBD2. The germline V gene has CDR1 KGHSH and CDR2 LQKENI. This CDR3 has 17 residues. V was pared by 0 bases and J by 3 bases, with 4 bases of the junction left unmatched. This chain's CDR3 is CASSPPTSGGWTDTQYF. The CDR3 DNA follows: TGTGCCAGCTCACCACCGACTAGCGGGGGTTGGACAGATACGCAGTATTTT.

This chain uses TRBV30 with TRBJ2-3; TRBD2 is a possible D gene (5 bases). The V and J ends lost 5 bases and 4 bases respectively, with 10 bases between them. CDR1 and CDR2 (germline): GTSNPN, SVGIG (reference sequence). CDR3 size: 12 residues. CDR3 DNA: TGTGCCTGGGGGGAGAGGGCAGATACGCAGTATTTT. It specifies CAWGERADTQYF.

The V and J genes are TRBV6-6 and TRBJ2-7, with 12 nucleotides matching TRBD2. Germline V gene lookup returns CDR1 MNHNY and CDR2 SVGAGI (reference sequence). The CDR3 is 15 amino acids. V was clipped by 0 bases and J by 4 bases; unmatched bases: 1. This CDR3 is CASSYSTSGRYEQYV. The CDR3 region has the DNA TGTGCCAGCAGTTACTCGACTAGCGGGAGATACGAGCAGTACGTC.